One sample yielded the 17 T cell receptor beta chains listed below, sequenced in a study of CD8 T cells in ankylosing spondylitis. Study-level points and caveats: For ankylosing spondylitis blood, a TCR beta motif of seven to nine highly homologous variants appeared characteristic.

TCRdb used MiXCR to reprocess the 5' RACE reads, holding one entry per CDR3 protein. The sample records 700,000 to 1,000,000 distinct CDR3 sequences, approximately 12% being singletons. For these receptors, no antigen is known. Sample: blood, either unsorted or a sorted T cell fraction (not recorded which). These receptors were taken from a male donor with ankylosing spondylitis.

Remarks on this clonotype: At one end, the junction sequence differs from germline, possibly due to a read error. The chain joins TRBV7-9 to TRBJ2-7; no definite D call. Germline CDR1 is SEHNR and CDR2 is FQNEAQ (reference sequence). This CDR3 is 11 amino acids long. This CDR3 reads CTSSSIYEQYF. In DNA form, the CDR3 reads TGTACCAGCAGCTCAATCTACGAGCAGTACTTC. The full variable domain, rest sourced from reference TRBV7-9 and TRBJ2-7, is DTGVSQNPRHKITKRGQNVTFRCDPISEHNRLYWYRQTLGQGPEFLTYFQNEAQLEKSRLLSDRFSAERPKGSFSTLEIQRTEQGDSAMYLCTSSSIYEQYFGPGTRLTVT.

This clonotype was seen more than once but under ten times. V is TRBV7-8 and J is TRBJ2-6; maybe TRBD2 (6 bases). With 2 bases removed from V and 3 bases from J, the gap between germline ends came to 20 bases. Germline CDR1 and CDR2: SGHVS and FQNEAQ. The CDR3 is made up of 19 amino acids. In DNA form, the CDR3 reads TGTGCCAGCAGCTTAAGGGGCGGGGCGGAAACTCTTGGGGCCAACGTCCTGACTTTC. It yields the protein CASSLRGGAETLGANVLTF.

This clonotype occurred many times. The V call is TRBV6-5, the J call TRBJ1-1; no reliable D call. The CDR3 loop spans 14 amino acids. The germline gives CDR1 MNHEY, CDR2 SVGAGI. The germline V and J ends were trimmed by 3 bases and 2 bases, with 10 bases remaining between them. Written as DNA, the CDR3 is TGTGCCAGCAGTTATCAGGTCCTAAACACTGAAGCTTTCTTT. This gives the protein CASSYQVLNTEAFF.

The chain links TRBV6-2 or TRBV6-3 to TRBJ1-2; D is undetermined. This CDR3 has 13 amino acids. The V gene's germline CDR1 is MNHEY and CDR2 SVGEGT. V was trimmed by 7 bases and J by 8 bases, leaving 17 bases between them. CDR3 coding DNA: TGTGCCAGCAATCTATCCCCCACATCCGGCTACACCTTC. Protein sequence: CASNLSPTSGYTF.

J is TRBJ2-2 and V is TRBV7-2; TRBD1 might be the D (6 bases). Trimming left V 5 bases short and J 1 base short, with 11 bases between. Germline-derived CDR1 and CDR2 are SGHTA and FQGNSA. The CDR3 covers 15 residues. The CDR3 loop is CASSGTDRNTGELFF. The CDR3 coding sequence is TGTGCCAGCAGCGGGACGGACAGGAACACCGGGGAGCTGTTTTTT.

This clonotype has just a few counts. The V gene is TRBV6-1, the J gene TRBJ1-1, with D possibly TRBD1 on 5 matching bases. Deletions cut 4 bases from V and 4 bases from J, with 16 bases between. Germline CDR1 is MNHNS and CDR2 is SASEGT. CDR3 length equals 15 residues. The CDR3 spells CASSVNNVGGTEAFF. CDR3 coding DNA: TGTGCCAGCAGTGTTAATAACGTCGGGGGCACTGAAGCTTTCTTT.

The chain's CDR3 is CASSGAGGPLRGYNEQFF. The DNA for the CDR3 is TGTGCCAGCAGCGGGGCAGGGGGCCCTCTGAGAGGGTACAATGAGCAGTTCTTC. The chain couples TRBV7-3 to TRBJ2-1; 8 bases match TRBD1. Germline CDR1 reads SGHTA; CDR2 reads FQGTGA. After removal of 5 bases from V and 4 bases from J, the junction contained 16 bases not matched to a gene. There are 18 residues in the CDR3.

This clonotype showed up just a few times. V is TRBV6-5 and J is TRBJ2-7; no clear D gene. Per germline, CDR1 MNHEY and CDR2 SVGAGI. V was cut by 4 bases and J by 5 bases, with 9 bases left in between. The CDR3 runs to 12 residues. The CDR3 loop reads CASSSDLDEQYF. CDR3 coding DNA: TGTGCCAGCAGTTCAGACTTGGACGAGCAGTACTTC.

This clonotype has only a few counts. The chain carries TRBV20-1 and TRBJ1-6, with TRBD1 matching 7 bases. The CDR3 consists of 15 residues. Germline values: CDR1 DFQATT, CDR2 SNEGSKA (reference sequence). The V segment lost 5 bases and the J segment 9 bases; nucleotides outside the gene matches: 13. The DNA of the CDR3 is TGCAGTGCTCCCGCGACAGGGAGGGACAGTTCACCCCTCCACTTT. As protein: CSAPATGRDSSPLHF.

The V gene is TRBV12-3 or TRBV12-4, the J gene TRBJ1-5; weak D call: TRBD1 (5 bases). The V end was cut by 2 bases, the J end by 1 base, with 9 bases between. The CDR3 extends over 15 amino acids. The CDR3 DNA follows: TGTGCCAGCAGTTTATTCGCAGGGAGCAATCAGCCCCAGCATTTT. It specifies CASSLFAGSNQPQHF.

The J gene is TRBJ2-5, the V gene TRBV7-3; 13 bases are a match to TRBD2. The CDR3 loop spans 19 amino acids. The germline V gene encodes CDR1 SGHTA and CDR2 FQGTGA. V dropped 0 bases and J dropped 3; count of bases not matched to a gene: 10. Written as DNA, the CDR3 is TGTGCCAGCAGCTTAACGTTTTTGACTAGCGGGAGGACCAAAGAGACCCAGTACTTC. This encodes CASSLTFLTSGRTKETQYF.

The V call is TRBV20-1, the J call TRBJ2-7, with 10 bases aligning to TRBD2. Germline V gives CDR1 DFQATT, CDR2 SNEGSKA (reference sequence). The CDR3 has 14 residues. V gave up 3 bases and J gave up 3 bases; unmatched junction bases: 5. CDR3: CSASFSGRNYEQYF. The CDR3 DNA reads as TGCAGTGCTAGCTTTAGCGGGAGGAACTACGAGCAGTACTTC.

This sequence joins TRBV28 and TRBJ2-2; 10 nucleotides match TRBD1. Per germline, CDR1 MDHEN and CDR2 SYDVKM. The CDR3 is made up of 15 amino acids. Unmatched junction bases numbered 5, after V lost 3 bases and J lost 7 bases. The CDR3 loop is CASSFRTGGVGELFF. CDR3 bases: TGTGCCAGCAGTTTTCGGACAGGGGGTGTCGGGGAGCTGTTTTTT. The entire variable domain, with the rest obtained from reference TRBV28 and TRBJ2-2, is as follows: DVKVTQSSRYLVKRTGEKVFLECVQDMDHENMFWYRQDPGLGLRLIYFSYDVKMKEKGDIPEGYSVSREKKERFSLILESASTNQTSMYLCASSFRTGGVGELFFGEGSRLTVL.

This rearrangement joins TRBV2 to TRBJ2-3; the match to TRBD2 covers 13 bases. Germline CDR1 reads SNHLY; CDR2 reads FYNNEI. This CDR3 is built from 16 residues. The V gene end was trimmed by 1 base and the J gene end by 7 bases; junction bases not matched to a gene: 5. The CDR3 nucleotides read TGTGCCAGCAGTGAAGGAAGGGGACTAGCGGGGTATACGCAGTATTTT. This translates into CASSEGRGLAGYTQYF.

This clonotype was counted at least ten times. The V gene is TRBV20-1, the J gene TRBJ1-5; no reliable D call. Trimming stripped 3 bases from V and 3 bases from J, with 9 bases between. This CDR3 is 13 amino acids long. In germline, CDR1 is DFQATT, CDR2 SNEGSKA (reference sequence). The CDR3 region is CSASGPLNQPQHF. In DNA, the CDR3 is TGCAGTGCTAGTGGGCCGCTCAATCAGCCCCAGCATTTT.

There are a few counts of this clonotype. The chain combines TRBV20-1 with TRBJ1-1; D unresolved. Per the germline V gene, CDR1 is DFQATT and CDR2 is SNEGSKA (reference sequence). V lost 1 base and J lost 6, with 12 bases in between. The CDR3 is 13 residues long. The CDR3 DNA reads TGCAGTGCTAGAGGGGAGGGTACCCCTGAAGCTTTCTTT. It is translated as CSARGEGTPEAFF.

This clonotype was observed a handful of times. The chain's CDR3 is CSARAGLVGLYNEQFF. The DNA for the CDR3 is TGCAGTGCTAGAGCCGGGCTTGTAGGACTCTACAATGAGCAGTTCTTC. This chain joins TRBV20-1 and TRBJ2-1; D perhaps matches TRBD2 (5 bases). Germline lookup yields CDR1 DFQATT and CDR2 SNEGSKA (reference sequence). The CDR3 runs 16 residues. Trimming shortened V by 1 base and J by 3 bases, and 16 bases separated the two germline ends.